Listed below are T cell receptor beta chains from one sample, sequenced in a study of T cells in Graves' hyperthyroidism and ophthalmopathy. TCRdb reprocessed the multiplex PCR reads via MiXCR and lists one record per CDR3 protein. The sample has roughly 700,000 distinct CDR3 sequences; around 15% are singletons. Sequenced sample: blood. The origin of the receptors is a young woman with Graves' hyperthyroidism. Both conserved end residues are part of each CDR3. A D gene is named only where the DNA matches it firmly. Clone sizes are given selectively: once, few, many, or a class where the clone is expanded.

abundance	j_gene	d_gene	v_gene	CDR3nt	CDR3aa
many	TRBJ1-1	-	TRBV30	TGTGCCTGGAGTGTGATGGGGAACACTGAAGCTTTCTTT	CAWSVMGNTEAFF
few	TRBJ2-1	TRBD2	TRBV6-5	TGTGCCAGCAGTTCCCGACTAGCGGGAGGGCTATATGAGCAGTTCTTC	CASSSRLAGGLYEQFF
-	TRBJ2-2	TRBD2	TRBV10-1	TGCGCCAGCAGTAAGGGACTAGCGGGAGGCGTTAATACCGGGGAGCTGTTTTTT	CASSKGLAGGVNTGELFF
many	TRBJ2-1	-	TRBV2	TGTGCCAGCACCGAAGAACACAATGAGCAGTTCTTC	CASTEEHNEQFF
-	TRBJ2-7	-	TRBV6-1	TGTGCCAGCAGTACGCTTGGGTACGAGCAGTACTTC	CASSTLGYEQYF
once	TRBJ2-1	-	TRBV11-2	TGTGCCAGCAGCCGAGAGGGCCTCCAGTACAATGAGCAGTTCTTC	CASSREGLQYNEQFF
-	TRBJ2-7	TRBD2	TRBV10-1	TGCGCCAGCAGTGGGAATTCAGCGGGGAACATCTACGAGCAGTACTTC	CASSGNSAGNIYEQYF
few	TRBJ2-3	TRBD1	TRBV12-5	TGTGCTAGTGGCCTACAGGGGCGAGGAGATACGCAGTATTTT	CASGLQGRGDTQYF
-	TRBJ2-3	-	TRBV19	TGTGCCAGTAGTATGGGGGATGATACGCAGTATTTT	CASSMGDDTQYF
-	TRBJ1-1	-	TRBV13	TGTGCCAGCAGCTTAGATCCACAGGCGAACACTGAAGCTTTCTTT	CASSLDPQANTEAFF
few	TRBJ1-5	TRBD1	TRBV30	TGTGCCTGGGCTAGACAGGGGCTGAGGCCCCAGCATTTT	CAWARQGLRPQHF
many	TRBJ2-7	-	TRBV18	TGTGCCAGCTCACCACCGAACCCAGGGATCGATTACGAGCAGTACTTC	CASSPPNPGIDYEQYF
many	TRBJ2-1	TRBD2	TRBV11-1	TGTGCCAGCAGCTTCTTGTGGGAGGGCCCCAATGAGCAGTTCTTC	CASSFLWEGPNEQFF
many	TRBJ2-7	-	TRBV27	TGTGCCAGCAGCGACGCGAGCTCCTACGAGCAGTACTTC	CASSDASSYEQYF
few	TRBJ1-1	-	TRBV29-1	TGCAGCCTTCGCGGAGGCCCGGGGGGCGCTTTCTTT	CSLRGGPGGAFF
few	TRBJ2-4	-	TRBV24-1	TGTGCCACCAGTGAGGGAGGACAGGCCAAAAACATTCAGTACTTC	CATSEGGQAKNIQYF
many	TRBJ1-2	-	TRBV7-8	TGTGCCAGCAGCTTAGTGGGTTATGGCTACACCTTC	CASSLVGYGYTF
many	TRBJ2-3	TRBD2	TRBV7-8	TGTGCCAGCGGGGGGGAACTGGCGGGAGGCGACACAGATACGCAGTATTTT	CASGGELAGGDTDTQYF
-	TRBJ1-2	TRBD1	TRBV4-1	TGCGCCAGCAGCCAAACGGTGCAGGGGGCGGGGACCTTC	CASSQTVQGAGTF
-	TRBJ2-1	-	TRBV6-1	TGTGCCAGCAGCCGGCGGGCCGACTACAATGAGCAGTTCTTC	CASSRRADYNEQFF
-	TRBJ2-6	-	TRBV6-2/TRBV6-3	TGTGCCAGCAGTTACTTCGGGGGGGCCAACGTCCTGACTTTC	CASSYFGGANVLTF
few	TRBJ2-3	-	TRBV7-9	TGTGCCAGCAGCTTAGGAGAGACAGATACGCAGTATTTT	CASSLGETDTQYF
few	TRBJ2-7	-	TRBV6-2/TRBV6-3	TGTGCCAGCACCGCCTCCGGTTACGAGCAGTACTTC	CASTASGYEQYF
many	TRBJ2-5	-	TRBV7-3	TGTGCCAGCAGCTTCGGCCTATTGTGGCTTCAAGAGACCCAGTACTTC	CASSFGLLWLQETQYF
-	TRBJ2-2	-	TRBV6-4	TGTGCCAGCAGTCGGGACTGGCAGAACACCGGGGAGCTGTTTTTT	CASSRDWQNTGELFF
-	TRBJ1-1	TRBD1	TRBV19	TGTGCCAGTAGTATAGGGACAGGGTCTGAAGCTTTCTTT	CASSIGTGSEAFF
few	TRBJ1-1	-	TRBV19	TGTGCCAGTAGTATCGCTCGACGAGTGAACACTGAAGCTTTCTTT	CASSIARRVNTEAFF
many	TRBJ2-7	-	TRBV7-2	TGTGCCAGCAGCTTAGAGGGGGTACTATACGAGCAGTACTTC	CASSLEGVLYEQYF
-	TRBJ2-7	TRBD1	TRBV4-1	TGCGCCAGCAGCCAAGTTGACAGGGCCCCCTACGAGCAGTACTTC	CASSQVDRAPYEQYF
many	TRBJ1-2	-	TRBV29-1	TGCAGCGTTGGAAAGAACAGGAACTATGGCTACACCTTC	CSVGKNRNYGYTF